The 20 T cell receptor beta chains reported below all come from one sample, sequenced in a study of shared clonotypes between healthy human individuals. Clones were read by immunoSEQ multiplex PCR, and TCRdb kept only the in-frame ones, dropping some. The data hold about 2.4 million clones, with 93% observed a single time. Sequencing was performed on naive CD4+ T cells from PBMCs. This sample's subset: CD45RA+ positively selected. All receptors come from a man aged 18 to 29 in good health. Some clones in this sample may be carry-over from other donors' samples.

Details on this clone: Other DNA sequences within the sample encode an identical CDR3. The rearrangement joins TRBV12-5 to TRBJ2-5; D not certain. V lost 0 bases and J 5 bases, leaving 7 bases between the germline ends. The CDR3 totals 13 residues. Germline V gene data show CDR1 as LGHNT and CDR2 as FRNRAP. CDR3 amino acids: CASGLVGRETQYF. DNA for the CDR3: TGTGCTAGTGGTTTGGTAGGTCGGGAGACCCAGTACTTC. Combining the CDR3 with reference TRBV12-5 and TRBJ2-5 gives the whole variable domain DARVTQTPRHKVTEMGQEVTMRCQPILGHNTVFWYRQTMMQGLELLAYFRNRAPLDDSGMPKDRFSAEMPDATLATLKIQPSEPRDSAVYFCASGLVGRETQYFGPGTRLLVL.

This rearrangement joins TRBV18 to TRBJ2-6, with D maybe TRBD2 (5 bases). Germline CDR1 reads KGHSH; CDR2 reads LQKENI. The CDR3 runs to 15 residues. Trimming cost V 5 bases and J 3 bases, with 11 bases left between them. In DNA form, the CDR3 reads TGTGCCAGCTCATCTGCTGCGGGTGGGGCCAACGTCCTGACTTTC. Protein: CASSSAAGGANVLTF.

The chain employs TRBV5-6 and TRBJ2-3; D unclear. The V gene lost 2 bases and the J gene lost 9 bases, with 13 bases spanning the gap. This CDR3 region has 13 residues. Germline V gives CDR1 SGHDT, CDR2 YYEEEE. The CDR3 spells CASSFEAVATQYF. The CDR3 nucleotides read TGTGCCAGCAGCTTCGAAGCAGTTGCCACGCAGTATTTT.

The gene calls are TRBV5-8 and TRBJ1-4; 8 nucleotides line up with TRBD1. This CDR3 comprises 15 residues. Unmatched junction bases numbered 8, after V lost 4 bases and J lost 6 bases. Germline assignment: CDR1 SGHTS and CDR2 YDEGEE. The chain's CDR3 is CASSTTGANDEKLFF. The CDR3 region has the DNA TGTGCCAGCAGCACGACAGGGGCCAATGATGAAAAACTGTTTTTT.

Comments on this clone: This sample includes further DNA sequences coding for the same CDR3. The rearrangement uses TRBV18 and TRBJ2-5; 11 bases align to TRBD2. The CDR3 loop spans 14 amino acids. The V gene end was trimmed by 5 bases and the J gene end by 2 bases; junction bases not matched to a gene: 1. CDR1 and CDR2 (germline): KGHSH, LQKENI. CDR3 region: CASSLAGGQETQYF. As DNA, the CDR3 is TGTGCCAGCTCATTAGCGGGAGGGCAAGAGACCCAGTACTTC.

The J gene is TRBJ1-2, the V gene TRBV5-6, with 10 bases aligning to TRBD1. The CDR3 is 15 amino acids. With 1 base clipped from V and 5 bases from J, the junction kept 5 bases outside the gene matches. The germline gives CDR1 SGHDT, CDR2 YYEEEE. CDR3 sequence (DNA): TGTGCCAGCAGCTTGAGCGGGACAGGGGTTTATGGCTACACCTTC. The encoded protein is CASSLSGTGVYGYTF.

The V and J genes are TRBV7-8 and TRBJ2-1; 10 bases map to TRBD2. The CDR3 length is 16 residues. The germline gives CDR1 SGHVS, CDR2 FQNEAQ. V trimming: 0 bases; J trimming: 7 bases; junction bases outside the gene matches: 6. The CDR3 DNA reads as TGTGCCAGCAGCTTAGCTCAACTAGCGGGACGGAATGAGCAGTTCTTC. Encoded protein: CASSLAQLAGRNEQFF.

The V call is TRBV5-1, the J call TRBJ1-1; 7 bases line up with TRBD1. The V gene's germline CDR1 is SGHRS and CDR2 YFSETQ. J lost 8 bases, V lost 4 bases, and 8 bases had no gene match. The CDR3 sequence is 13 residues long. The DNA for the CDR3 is TGCGCCAGCAGCCACCGGGACAGTGTAGAAGCTTTCTTT. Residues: CASSHRDSVEAFF.

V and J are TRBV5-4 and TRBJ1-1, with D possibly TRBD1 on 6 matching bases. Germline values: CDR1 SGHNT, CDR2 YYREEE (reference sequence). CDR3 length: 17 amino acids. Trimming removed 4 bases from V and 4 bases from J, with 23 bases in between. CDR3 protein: CASSPTGTPDWSTEAFF. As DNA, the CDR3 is TGTGCCAGCAGCCCAACCGGGACACCGGATTGGAGCACTGAAGCTTTCTTT.

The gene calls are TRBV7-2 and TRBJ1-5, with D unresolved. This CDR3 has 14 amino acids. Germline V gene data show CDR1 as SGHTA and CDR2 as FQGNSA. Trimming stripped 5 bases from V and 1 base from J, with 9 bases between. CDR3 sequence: CASSQTISNQPQHF. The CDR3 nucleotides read TGTGCCAGCAGCCAGACAATAAGCAATCAGCCCCAGCATTTT. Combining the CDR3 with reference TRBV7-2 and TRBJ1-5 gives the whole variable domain GAGVSQSPSNKVTEKGKDVELRCDPISGHTALYWYRQSLGQGLEFLIYFQGNSAPDKSGLPSDRFSAERTGGSVSTLTIQRTQQEDSAVYLCASSQTISNQPQHFGDGTRLSIL.

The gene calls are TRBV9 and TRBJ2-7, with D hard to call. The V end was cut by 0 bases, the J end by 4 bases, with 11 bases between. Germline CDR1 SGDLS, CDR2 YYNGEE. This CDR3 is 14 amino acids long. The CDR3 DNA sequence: TGTGCCAGCAGCGTAGCGGCAGAGCTTTACGAGCAGTACTTC. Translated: CASSVAAELYEQYF.

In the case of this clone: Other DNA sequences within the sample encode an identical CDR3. For the CDR3, the DNA is TGTGCCAGCAGCCTGACTAGCGGGGGGTCCTACGAGCAGTACTTC. It translates to CASSLTSGGSYEQYF. J is TRBJ2-7 and V is TRBV7-2; 13 positions agree with TRBD2. CDR1 SGHTA and CDR2 FQGNSA come from the germline V gene. The ends lost 5 bases at V and 1 base at J; junction bases unmatched: 2. This CDR3 region has 15 residues.

The CDR3 nucleotides are TGTGCCAGCAGCTTACGAATGGGGTGGAACACAGATACGCAGTATTTT. It is translated as CASSLRMGWNTDTQYF. The chain has TRBV11-1 and TRBJ2-3; D gene ambiguous. The germline V gene encodes CDR1 SGHAT and CDR2 FQDESV (reference sequence). The CDR3 loop spans 16 amino acids. V lost 2 bases to trimming and J lost 2 bases, with 14 bases between them.

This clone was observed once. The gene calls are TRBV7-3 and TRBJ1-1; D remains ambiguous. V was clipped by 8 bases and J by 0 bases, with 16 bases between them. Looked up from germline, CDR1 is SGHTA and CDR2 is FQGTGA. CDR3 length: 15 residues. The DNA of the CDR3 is TGTGCCAGCGGCCCGGGCGGACGGTTGAACACTGAAGCTTTCTTT. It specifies CASGPGGRLNTEAFF.

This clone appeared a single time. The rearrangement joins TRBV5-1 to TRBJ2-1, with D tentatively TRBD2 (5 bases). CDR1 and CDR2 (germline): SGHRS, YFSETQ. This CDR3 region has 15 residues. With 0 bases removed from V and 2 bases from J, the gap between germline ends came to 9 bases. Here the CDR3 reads CASSLDSDTYNEQFF. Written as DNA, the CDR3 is TGCGCCAGCAGCTTGGATAGCGATACCTACAATGAGCAGTTCTTC.

This chain's CDR3 is CASRGGQAYNEQFF. Written as DNA, the CDR3 is TGTGCCAGCAGGGGGGGTCAGGCTTACAATGAGCAGTTCTTC. The rearrangement joins TRBV2 to TRBJ2-1, with D perhaps matching TRBD2 (6 bases). There are 14 residues in the CDR3. CDR1 and CDR2 (germline): SNHLY, FYNNEI. The ends were cut back, 6 bases at V and 4 bases at J, with 13 bases in the middle.

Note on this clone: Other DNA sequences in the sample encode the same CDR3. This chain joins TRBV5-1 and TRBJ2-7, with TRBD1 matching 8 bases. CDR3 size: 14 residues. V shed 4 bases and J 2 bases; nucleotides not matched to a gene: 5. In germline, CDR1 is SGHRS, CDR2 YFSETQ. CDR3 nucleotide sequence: TGCGCCAGCAGCCCGGGACAGGCAGCCTACGAGCAGTACTTC. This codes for CASSPGQAAYEQYF.

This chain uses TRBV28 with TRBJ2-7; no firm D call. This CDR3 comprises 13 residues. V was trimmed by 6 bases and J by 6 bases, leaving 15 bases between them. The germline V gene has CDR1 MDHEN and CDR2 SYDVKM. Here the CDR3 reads CASRGILHGEQYF. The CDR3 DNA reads TGTGCCAGCAGGGGGATACTACACGGCGAGCAGTACTTC.

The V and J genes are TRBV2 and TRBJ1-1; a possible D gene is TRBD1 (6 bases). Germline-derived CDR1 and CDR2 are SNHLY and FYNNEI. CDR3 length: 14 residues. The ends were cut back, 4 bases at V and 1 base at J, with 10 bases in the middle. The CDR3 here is CASSAPGENTEAFF. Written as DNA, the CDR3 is TGTGCCAGCAGTGCACCAGGGGAGAACACTGAAGCTTTCTTT.

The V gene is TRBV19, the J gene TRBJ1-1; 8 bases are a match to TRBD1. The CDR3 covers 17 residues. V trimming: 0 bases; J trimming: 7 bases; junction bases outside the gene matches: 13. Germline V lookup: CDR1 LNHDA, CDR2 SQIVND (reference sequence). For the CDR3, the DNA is TGTGCCAGTAGTATAGATCTTACCCCGGGACAGGTATTTGAAGCTTTCTTT. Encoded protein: CASSIDLTPGQVFEAFF. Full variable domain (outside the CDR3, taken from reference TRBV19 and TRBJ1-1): DGGITQSPKYLFRKEGQNVTLSCEQNLNHDAMYWYRQDPGQGLRLIYYSQIVNDFQKGDIAEGYSVSREKKESFPLTVTSAQKNPTAFYLCASSIDLTPGQVFEAFFGQGTRLTVV.